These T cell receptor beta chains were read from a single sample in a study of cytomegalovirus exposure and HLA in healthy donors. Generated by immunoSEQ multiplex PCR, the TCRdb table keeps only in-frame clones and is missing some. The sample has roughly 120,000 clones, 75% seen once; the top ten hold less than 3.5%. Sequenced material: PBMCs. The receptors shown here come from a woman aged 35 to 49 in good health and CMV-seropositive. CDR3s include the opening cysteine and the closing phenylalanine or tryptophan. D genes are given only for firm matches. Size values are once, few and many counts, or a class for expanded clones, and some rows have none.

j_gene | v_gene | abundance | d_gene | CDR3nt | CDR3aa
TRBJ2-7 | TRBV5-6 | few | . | TGTGCCAGCAGCTTGGGTAATGGGGGGTCCTACGAGCAGTACTTC | CASSLGNGGSYEQYF
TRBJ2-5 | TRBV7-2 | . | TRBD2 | TGTGCCAGCAGGCGAGCGGGGGGACAAGAGACCCAGTACTTC | CASRRAGGQETQYF
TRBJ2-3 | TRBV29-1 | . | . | TGCAGCGTCACGGCAGATACGCAGTATTTT | CSVTADTQYF
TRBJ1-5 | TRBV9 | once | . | TGTGCCAGCAGCGTAGAATCCGGGAAAGGAGGAAGGCCCCAGCATTTT | CASSVESGKGGRPQHF
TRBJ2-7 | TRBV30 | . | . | TGTGCCTGGACCAAGCCCCAGGTCTCCTACGAGCAGTACTTC | CAWTKPQVSYEQYF
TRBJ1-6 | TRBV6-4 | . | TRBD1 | TGTGCCAGCAGTGCTGGGGACAGGGGGTCACCCCTCCACTTT | CASSAGDRGSPLHF
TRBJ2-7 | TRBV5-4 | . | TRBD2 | TGTGCCAGCAGCTTGGCCGACGGCGGGGGAAGGAGGTACGAGCAGTACTTC | CASSLADGGGRRYEQYF
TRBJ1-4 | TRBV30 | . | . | TGTGCCCACCACGGCAGGGCAAATGAAAAACTGTTTTTT | CAHHGRANEKLFF
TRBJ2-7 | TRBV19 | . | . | TGTGCCAGTAGTGGTCCAGGAACCTACGAGCAGTACTTC | CASSGPGTYEQYF
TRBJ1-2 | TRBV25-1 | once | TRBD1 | TGTGCCAGCGGAACAGGGGGATGGGGCTACACCTTC | CASGTGGWGYTF
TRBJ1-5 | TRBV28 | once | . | TGTGCCAGCACCTTGGGGGGGGTCCAGCCCCAGCATTTT | CASTLGGVQPQHF
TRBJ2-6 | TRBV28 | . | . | TGTGCCAGCAGCCTTAGCGGTTCTGGGGCCAACGTCCTGACTTTC | CASSLSGSGANVLTF
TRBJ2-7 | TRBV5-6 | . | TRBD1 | TGTGCCAGCAGCTTACACATCAGGGGGCGTGGGAACGAGCAGTACTTC | CASSLHIRGRGNEQYF
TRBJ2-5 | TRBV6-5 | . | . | TGTGCCAGCAGTTACGCCCGGACAGAGCAAGAGACCCAGTACTTC | CASSYARTEQETQYF
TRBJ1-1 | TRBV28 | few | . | TGTGCCAGCAGTCTGCAGGGGAACACTGAAGCTTTCTTT | CASSLQGNTEAFF
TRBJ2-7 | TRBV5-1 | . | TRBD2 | TGCGCCAGCAGCTTGGATTCTAGCGGCTCCGAGCAGTACTTC | CASSLDSSGSEQYF
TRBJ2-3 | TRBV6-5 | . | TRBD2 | TGTGCCAGCAGTTACCGGACTAGCGGGACAGATACGCAGTATTTT | CASSYRTSGTDTQYF
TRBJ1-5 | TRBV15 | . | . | TGTGCCACCAGCAGAGGATCAGGGGTAAATAGCAATCAGCCCCAGCATTTT | CATSRGSGVNSNQPQHF
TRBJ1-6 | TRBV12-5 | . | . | TGTGCTAGTGGTTTGCAGGGAGGATCACCCCTCCACTTT | CASGLQGGSPLHF
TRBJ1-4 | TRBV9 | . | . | TGTGCCAGCAGCGTAGGTCTTTGGGCGGGGGGCAGCGATGAAAAACTGTTTTTT | CASSVGLWAGGSDEKLFF
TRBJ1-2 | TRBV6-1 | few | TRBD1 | TGTGCCAGCAGGGATACAGGGGGCGCCGGGGGCTACACCTTC | CASRDTGGAGGYTF
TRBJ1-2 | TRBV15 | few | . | TGTGCCACCAGCATTACAGGGCTTAACTATGGCTACACCTTC | CATSITGLNYGYTF
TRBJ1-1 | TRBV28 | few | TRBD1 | TGTGCCAGCACCCTACCCGGGACAGGGAACACTGAAGCTTTCTTT | CASTLPGTGNTEAFF
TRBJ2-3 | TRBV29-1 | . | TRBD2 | TGCAGCGTGGGGGGACTAGCGGGGGGTTCAGATACGCAGTATTTT | CSVGGLAGGSDTQYF
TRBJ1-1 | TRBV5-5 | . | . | TGTGCCAGCATCGCAGGGGCCATGAACACTGAAGCTTTCTTT | CASIAGAMNTEAFF
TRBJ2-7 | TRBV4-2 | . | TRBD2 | TGTGCCAGCAGCCAAGGGACTAGCGGGTGGCAGCAGTACTTC | CASSQGTSGWQQYF
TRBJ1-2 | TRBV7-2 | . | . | TGTGCCAGCAGCCCGGGACTTAACTATGGCTACACCTTC | CASSPGLNYGYTF
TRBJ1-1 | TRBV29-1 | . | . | TGCAGCGCCTGGGGCGGCTTCGGGAACACTGAAGCTTTCTTT | CSAWGGFGNTEAFF
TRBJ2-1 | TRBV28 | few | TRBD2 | TGTGCCAGCAGATCTAGCGGAGTAGGGAACAATGAGCAGTTCTTC | CASRSSGVGNNEQFF
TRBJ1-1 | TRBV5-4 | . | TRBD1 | TGTGCCAGCAGCGACAGGGGCCTTATGAACACTGAAGCTTTCTTT | CASSDRGLMNTEAFF
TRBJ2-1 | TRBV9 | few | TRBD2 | TGTGCCAGCAGCGTAGCGGGAGGTGCCAATGAGCAGTTCTTC | CASSVAGGANEQFF
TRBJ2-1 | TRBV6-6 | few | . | TGTGCCAGCAGTTACTGGGGGGATAGGAATGAGCAGTTCTTC | CASSYWGDRNEQFF
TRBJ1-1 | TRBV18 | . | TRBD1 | TGTGCCAGCTCACCACAGGGGGCAGACACTGAAGCTTTCTTT | CASSPQGADTEAFF
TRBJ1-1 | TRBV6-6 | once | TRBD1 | TGTGCCAGCAGTTACGGACAGGGGAACACTGAAGCTTTCTTT | CASSYGQGNTEAFF
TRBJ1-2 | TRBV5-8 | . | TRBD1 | TGTGCCAGCAGATCCGGACAGGGGGGGGATGGCTACACCTTC | CASRSGQGGDGYTF
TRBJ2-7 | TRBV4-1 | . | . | TGCGCCAGCAGCCAAGATCATAGCGCTGCCTACGAGCAGTACTTC | CASSQDHSAAYEQYF
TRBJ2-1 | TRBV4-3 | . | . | TGCGCCAGCAGCCAGGGTCTCCGGGGGACCGCGGAGCAGTTCTTC | CASSQGLRGTAEQFF
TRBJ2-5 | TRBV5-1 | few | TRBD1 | TGCGCCAGCAGCACACAGGGGGCCCAAGAGACCCAGTACTTC | CASSTQGAQETQYF
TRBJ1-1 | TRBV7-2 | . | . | TGTGCCAGCAGCTTAGGGGGCACTTTCACTGAAGCTTTCTTT | CASSLGGTFTEAFF
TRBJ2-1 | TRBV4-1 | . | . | TGCGCCAGCAGCCAAGTTTACAGGGTGAATGAGCAGTTCTTC | CASSQVYRVNEQFF
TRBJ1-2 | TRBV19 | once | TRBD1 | TGTGCCAGCCAGGGACAGGGGGACTATGGCTACACCTTC | CASQGQGDYGYTF